The rows below give T cell receptor beta chains drawn from one sample of a study of tumor-infiltrating lymphocytes in primary liver carcinoma. A single record per CDR3 protein comes from TCRdb applying MiXCR to the multiplex PCR reads. There are roughly 40,000 distinct CDR3 sequences in the sample; 75% occur only once, and around 41% lies in the top ten. Material for sequencing was tumor-adjacent normal liver tissue. Source of these receptors: a woman between 25 and 40 years old with primary liver carcinoma and hepatitis B virus infection. The conserved cysteine and the conserved F or W are not part of the CDR3 here.

V,CDR3
TRBV4-1,ASSRGNYGANVLT
TRBV11-3,ASSLDGSNEQF
TRBV13,DSSFRLAGYEQY
TRBV4-1,ASSHGPTGGWETQY
TRBV29-1,SVGTSPGGREQY
TRBV4-2,ASSQSTLGPREQY
TRBV4-3,ANSQDRWEGREQY
TRBV2,ASSATGLAGGDELF
TRBV6-1,TSSTFHQGGYGYT
TRBV29-1,SAPLVSRGHEQF
TRBV6-1,ASSERELEMDEQF
TRBV7-2,ASSCRTSGLYLSSYNEQF
TRBV29-1,SARQLNTEAF
TRBV12-3/TRBV12-4,ASSPTGSSYKQY
TRBV6-5,ASSYGDSGRGTEAF
TRBV4-3,ASSHERAGFSGYT
TRBV4-3,ASKPGTGELF
TRBV6-5,TSSPWPYSGGSYNEQF
TRBV10-2,ASSPGGGTQY
TRBV19,ASSIGNRDEAF
TRBV5-4,ASTLGQDTYTQY
TRBV4-3,ASSQEPDYGCT
TRBV4-3,ASSQDVDYNEQL
TRBV28,ASSLRVNTEAS
TRBV6-2/TRBV6-3,ASSYSRLSETQY
TRBV6-6,ASSYTQGAGGELF
TRBV6-6,ASKRTSIRVDIQY
TRBV29-1,SVHQPDRGDIQY
TRBV11-3,ASSLDFGAGAGDTDKQY
TRBV6-2/TRBV6-3,ARSWVVNEQF
TRBV13,ASSLTGTVHNGQF
TRBV6-4,ASSLTGGSGEQF
TRBV11-2,TSSLRGALSTDTHY
TRBV7-8,SSSSGAGGPGNTQY
TRBV10-1,AISGVSFEQY
TRBV14,ASSRRYTDTLY
TRBV4-1,ASSQTPQGRNQPQH
TRBV4-3,ASSQDAGNSYNEQF
TRBV5-6,ASSSRGRPNNSPFH
TRBV11-2,ASSWDGTQTQY
TRBV10-3,AIGIQETQY
TRBV28,ASSSGQGHAGELF
TRBV11-2,VSSLVGGGTYNDRF
TRBV12-3/TRBV12-4,ANSLAGPLSTEAF
TRBV11-2,ASSCRGGLSTDTRY
TRBV5-5,ASSLDYAGRAQEQY
TRBV6-4,ASSEEAGGGNTHY
TRBV5-6,ASALSGTHQPQH
TRBV6-5,ASSLTKNTGAF
TRBV10-3,VISEAGRALNEQF
TRBV11-2,ASSPAFYGYT
TRBV6-5,ASSYFSGSSYEQY
TRBV12-3/TRBV12-4,ASSFSTRGTQETQY
TRBV2,ASSDPISYGYT
TRBV11-2,ASSLSITNGQF
TRBV11-2,ASKRGSGAEQY
TRBV6-6,ASGTPSDNEQF
TRBV12-3/TRBV12-4,ASGSRASSYEQY